Presented here are 23 T cell receptor beta chains from one specimen sequenced in a study of blood T cell repertoires in COVID-19. The assay was immunoSEQ multiplex PCR, and TCRdb's table has in-frame clones only and misses some. The table shows 200,000 or so clones, with over 70% occurring only once. Input material: peripheral blood. These receptors were obtained from a man in his fifties or sixties with active or convalescent COVID-19.

The chain joins TRBV10-3 to TRBJ1-2, with TRBD1 as a possible D gene (6 bases). Germline V lookup: CDR1 ENHRY, CDR2 SYGVKD. This CDR3 region has 13 residues. V was cut by 10 bases and J by 3 bases, with 15 bases left in between. CDR3 sequence reads: CATTVSGDYGYTF. The CDR3 nucleotides read TGTGCCACCACCGTCTCAGGGGACTATGGCTACACCTTC.

J is TRBJ2-7 and V is TRBV19; D call uncertain. Trimming removed 2 bases from V and 2 bases from J, with 10 bases in between. The CDR3 contains 14 residues. Per germline, CDR1 LNHDA and CDR2 SQIVND (reference sequence). The CDR3 loop is CASSINGGAYEQYF. CDR3 sequence (DNA): TGTGCCAGTAGTATAAACGGCGGAGCCTACGAGCAGTACTTC.

This clone came up a few times. This chain connects TRBV18 to TRBJ2-2; possibly TRBD2 for D (6 bases). Trimming pared 5 bases from V and 4 bases from J, leaving 14 bases between. Germline CDR1 KGHSH, CDR2 LQKENI. CDR3 size: 15 residues. Here the CDR3 reads CASSTGGRSTGELFF. CDR3 in DNA: TGTGCCAGCTCAACCGGGGGTAGAAGCACCGGGGAGCTGTTTTTT.

This clone has just a few counts. This chain joins TRBV3-1 (or the pseudogene TRBV3-2) and TRBJ2-7; TRBD2 might be the D (5 bases). The germline gives CDR1 LGHDT, CDR2 YNNKEL (reference sequence). CDR3 length equals 17 residues. The V end was cut by 2 bases, the J end by 3 bases, with 20 bases between. The CDR3 bases are TGTGCCAGCAGCCAAATTGGGCGGGTACCCCAAAGCTACGAGCAGTACTTC. The encoded protein is CASSQIGRVPQSYEQYF.

This chain joins TRBV7-2 and TRBJ1-2; 8 nucleotides match TRBD1. J gave up 7 bases and V 3 bases, and 7 bases lay outside the gene matches. This CDR3 comprises 14 residues. Per germline, CDR1 SGHTA and CDR2 FQGNSA. The DNA of the CDR3 is TGTGCCAGCAGCTTGTCACAGGGGGGTAGTGGCTACACCTTC. Amino acid sequence: CASSLSQGGSGYTF.

In its sample, this clone was seen once. The V and J genes are TRBV6-5 and TRBJ1-3, with TRBD1 matching 8 bases. The CDR3 sequence is 14 residues long. Per germline, CDR1 MNHEY and CDR2 SVGAGI. V was pared by 6 bases and J by 4 bases, with 5 bases of the junction left unmatched. This chain's CDR3 is CASRTRGPGNTIYF. The CDR3 nucleotides read TGTGCCAGCAGAACCAGGGGGCCGGGAAACACCATATATTTT.

The chain carries TRBV29-1 and TRBJ2-7; D unresolved. Germline V CDR1 and CDR2: SQVTM, ANQGSEA. This CDR3 has 12 residues. Trimming removed 5 bases from V and 3 bases from J, with 11 bases in between. The CDR3 protein is CSVIDAGYEQYF. CDR3 nucleotides: TGCAGCGTTATCGATGCCGGCTACGAGCAGTACTTC.

This clone was observed a handful of times. The chain is built from TRBV30 and TRBJ1-5; D not resolved. Per germline, CDR1 GTSNPN and CDR2 SVGIG (reference sequence). V was clipped by 2 bases and J by 7 bases, with 18 bases between them. The length of the CDR3 is 15 residues. The DNA for the CDR3 is TGTGCCTGGAGTACTGAACCGGGGTCCAGACAGCCCCAGCATTTT. This translates into CAWSTEPGSRQPQHF. Together with reference TRBV30 and TRBJ1-5, the CDR3 gives the full variable domain: SQTIHQWPATLVQPVGSPLSLECTVEGTSNPNLYWYRQAAGRGLQLLFYSVGIGQISSEVPQNLSASRPQDRQFILSSKKLLLSDSGFYLCAWSTEPGSRQPQHFGDGTRLSIL.

This clone is a singleton in its sample. J is TRBJ2-7 and V is TRBV28, with D perhaps assigned TRBD1 or TRBD2 (7 bases each). The CDR3 is 15 amino acids. Trimming shortened V by 10 bases and J by 0 bases, and 19 bases separated the two germline ends. Germline values: CDR1 MDHEN, CDR2 SYDVKM. The CDR3 protein is CATRGGLSSSYEQYF. The CDR3 DNA is TGTGCCACCAGGGGGGGGCTATCAAGCTCCTACGAGCAGTACTTC.

This chain links TRBV11-1 with TRBJ2-7, with D possibly matching TRBD1 (5 bases). Germline lookup yields CDR1 SGHAT and CDR2 FQDESV (reference sequence). The V and J ends lost 1 base and 4 bases respectively, with 14 bases between them. The CDR3 length is 15 residues. The CDR3 DNA is TGTGCCAGCAGCTTAGTAGGGGCCTCAATATACGAGCAGTACTTC. Translating gives CASSLVGASIYEQYF.

This chain joins TRBV7-2 and TRBJ1-4, with D tentatively TRBD1 (5 bases). This CDR3 has 15 residues. V lost 5 bases and J 7 bases, leaving 17 bases between the germline ends. CDR1 and CDR2 from the germline V gene are SGHTA and FQGNSA. The CDR3 DNA is TGTGCCAGCAGCCCAGGGCAGGCGACGGGTGAAAAACTGTTTTTT. This codes for CASSPGQATGEKLFF.

V is TRBV5-5 and J is TRBJ2-1, with 8 bases lining up with TRBD1. The CDR3 length is 15 residues. Germline lookup yields CDR1 SGHKS and CDR2 YYEKEE (reference sequence). The V segment lost 4 bases and the J segment 5 bases; nucleotides outside the gene matches: 8. CDR3 coding DNA: TGTGCCAGCAGCAGACAGGGGTTTAGGGACAATGAGCAGTTCTTC. This gives the protein CASSRQGFRDNEQFF.

The J gene is TRBJ2-1, the V gene TRBV4-1, with D possibly being TRBD2 (5 bases). This CDR3 contains 15 residues. The V gene's germline CDR1 is MGHRA and CDR2 YSYEKL. Trimming removed 0 bases at V and 10 bases at J, with 16 bases between. CDR3 DNA: TGCGCCAGCAGCCAAGATAGAACACCGGGCGGGGAGCAGTTCTTC. Translated, it gives CASSQDRTPGGEQFF.

This sequence joins TRBV18 and TRBJ1-4; 9 nucleotides agree with TRBD1. With 3 bases clipped from V and 7 bases from J, the junction kept 3 bases outside the gene matches. The germline CDR1 and CDR2 sequences are KGHSH and LQKENI. The CDR3 consists of 14 residues. The CDR3 nucleotides read TGTGCCAGCTCACCGGGACAGGGAGGTGAAAAACTGTTTTTT. Its translation is CASSPGQGGEKLFF.

This sequence joins TRBV5-1 and TRBJ2-5, with D tentatively TRBD1 (6 bases). Germline V gives CDR1 SGHRS, CDR2 YFSETQ. The CDR3 has 14 residues. V was cut by 0 bases and J by 7 bases, with 13 bases left in between. The CDR3 spells CASSLEDRGLTQYF. The CDR3 DNA reads TGCGCCAGCAGCTTGGAGGACAGAGGCTTGACCCAGTACTTC. Full variable domain (remainder filled in from reference TRBV5-1 and TRBJ2-5): KAGVTQTPRYLIKTRGQQVTLSCSPISGHRSVSWYQQTPGQGLQFLFEYFSETQRNKGNFPGRFSGRQFSNSRSEMNVSTLELGDSALYLCASSLEDRGLTQYFGPGTRLLVL.

This sequence joins TRBV24-1 and TRBJ2-6; D not resolved. CDR3 length: 16 amino acids. The germline CDR1 and CDR2 sequences are KGHDR and SFDVKD. The V and J ends lost 1 base and 3 bases respectively, with 9 bases between them. The CDR3 DNA reads TGTGCCACCAGTGATTTACGTCACGGTGGGGCCAACGTCCTGACTTTC. It codes for CATSDLRHGGANVLTF.

The chain has TRBV28 and TRBJ1-2; the match to TRBD1 covers 9 bases. Germline lookup yields CDR1 MDHEN and CDR2 SYDVKM. V lost 3 bases, J lost 2 bases, and 1 base stayed unmatched. The CDR3 extends over 14 amino acids. The CDR3 coding sequence is TGTGCCAGCAGTTTTGGACAGGGGAACTATGGCTACACCTTC. It is translated as CASSFGQGNYGYTF.

The V and J genes are TRBV6-5 and TRBJ2-3, with a weak D call TRBD1 (5 bases). The V gene lost 5 bases and the J gene lost 1 base, with 10 bases spanning the gap. The CDR3 covers 14 residues. CDR1 MNHEY and CDR2 SVGAGI come from the germline V gene. In DNA form, the CDR3 reads TGTGCCAGCAGTCGGTCCAGGGGCACAGATACGCAGTATTTT. Protein product: CASSRSRGTDTQYF.

The chain combines TRBV10-3 with TRBJ2-2, with 7 bases matching TRBD2. The ends lost 0 bases at V and 7 bases at J; junction bases unmatched: 11. The CDR3 totals 17 residues. Germline V gene sequence: CDR1 ENHRY, CDR2 SYGVKD. CDR3 protein: CAISESSSGQHSGELFF. For the CDR3, the DNA is TGTGCCATCAGTGAGTCGTCTAGCGGACAACATAGCGGGGAGCTGTTTTTT.

The CDR3 DNA sequence: TGTGCCAGCAGCGTAAAAAGGATACAGATGTCCTACGAGCAGTACTTC. Its protein is CASSVKRIQMSYEQYF. The chain combines TRBV9 with TRBJ2-7, with D hard to call. Germline V CDR1 and CDR2: SGDLS, YYNGEE. The CDR3 has 16 amino acids. The V gene lost 1 base and the J gene lost 1 base, with 15 bases spanning the gap.

The CDR3: CASSQVGETYEQYF. For the CDR3, the DNA is TGCGCCAGCAGCCAAGTAGGGGAAACCTACGAGCAGTACTTC. This chain uses TRBV4-1 with TRBJ2-7, with D perhaps matching TRBD1 (5 bases). CDR1 is MGHRA, CDR2 YSYEKL, per germline. Deletions cut 1 base from V and 2 bases from J, with 9 bases between. CDR3 length: 14 residues.

V is TRBV3-1 (or the pseudogene TRBV3-2) and J is TRBJ2-1; D not resolved. Germline CDR1 and CDR2: LGHDT and YNNKEL (reference sequence). The CDR3 contains 15 residues. Trimming left V 1 base short and J 4 bases short, with 11 bases between. The DNA for the CDR3 is TGTGCCAGCAGCCAAGGGGCGAGTGCGTACAATGAGCAGTTCTTC. Translated: CASSQGASAYNEQFF.

The V call is TRBV28, the J call TRBJ2-7; possibly TRBD2 for D (6 bases). From germline, CDR1 is MDHEN and CDR2 SYDVKM. Trimming pared 10 bases from V and 5 bases from J, leaving 12 bases between. The CDR3 length is 11 residues. CDR3 nucleotide sequence: TGTGCCACCCTGACTAGTGACGAGCAGTACTTC. It specifies CATLTSDEQYF. The variable domain in full, with the rest retrieved from reference TRBV28 and TRBJ2-7, is DVKVTQSSRYLVKRTGEKVFLECVQDMDHENMFWYRQDPGLGLRLIYFSYDVKMKEKGDIPEGYSVSREKKERFSLILESASTNQTSMYLCATLTSDEQYFGPGTRLTVT.